The 11 T cell receptor beta chains below all came from one sample that was sequenced in a study of graft-versus-host responses after intestinal transplantation. Using immunoSEQ multiplex PCR, the repertoire was profiled, and TCRdb retains in-frame clones only, with some absent. This table has under 50,000 clones, 85% to 90% appearing once. The material sequenced was PBMCs, taken 267 days after transplant. These receptors originate from a human patient who received an intestinal transplant, so some T cells may come from the graft donor.

The chain joins TRBV2 to TRBJ2-1, with D perhaps matching TRBD2 (6 bases). This CDR3 is built from 14 residues. Trimming removed 9 bases from V and 3 bases from J, with 15 bases in between. Germline CDR1 reads SNHLY; CDR2 reads FYNNEI. The CDR3 loop is CASRGTGDYNEQFF. The CDR3 nucleotides are TGTGCCAGTCGGGGGACTGGCGACTACAATGAGCAGTTCTTC.

As regards this clone: One end of the junction varies from germline; a read error may be responsible. The chain employs TRBV7-3 and TRBJ1-1; TRBD1 aligns across 7 bases. This CDR3 is 15 amino acids long. The germline V gene encodes CDR1 SGHTA and CDR2 FQGTGA. CDR3 sequence reads: CASSHVQGVNTEAFF. The CDR3, as DNA: TGCGCCAGCAGTCACGTCCAGGGGGTGAACACTGAAGCTTTCTTT.

This sequence joins TRBV27 and TRBJ1-5; 8 bases match TRBD1. Trimming at V came to 5 bases and at J to 6 bases, leaving 12 bases not matched to a gene. Germline lookup yields CDR1 MNHEY and CDR2 SMNVEV (reference sequence). The CDR3 covers 16 residues. The CDR3 spells CASSPIGPQGAQPQHF. CDR3 sequence (DNA): TGTGCCAGCAGTCCAATTGGGCCTCAGGGGGCTCAGCCCCAGCATTTT.

CDR3 protein: CASNAGELDTQYF. The CDR3, as DNA: TGTGCCAGCAATGCGGGGGAATTGGATACGCAGTATTTT. The V and J genes are TRBV2 and TRBJ2-3, with TRBD2 matching 7 bases. Germline CDR1 is SNHLY and CDR2 is FYNNEI. The ends lost 7 bases at V and 6 bases at J; junction bases unmatched: 7. The CDR3 covers 13 residues. Full variable domain (missing parts from reference TRBV2 and TRBJ2-3): EPEVTQTPSHQVTQMGQEVILRCVPISNHLYFYWYRQILGQKVEFLVSFYNNEISEKSEIFDDQFSVERPDGSNFTLKIRSTKLEDSAMYFCASNAGELDTQYFGPGTRLTVL.

The chain recombines TRBV2 with TRBJ2-5, with D perhaps matching TRBD1 (5 bases). Germline CDR1 reads SNHLY; CDR2 reads FYNNEI. The V end was cut by 6 bases, the J end by 5 bases, with 13 bases between. The CDR3 is made up of 13 amino acids. The CDR3 sequence: CASSNQGWETQYF. CDR3 DNA sequence: TGTGCCAGCAGCAATCAGGGTTGGGAGACCCAGTACTTC.

This sequence joins TRBV14 and TRBJ2-5, with TRBD1 matching 8 bases. The CDR3 is 15 amino acids. From germline, CDR1 is SGHDN and CDR2 FVKESK. Unmatched junction bases numbered 6, after V lost 3 bases and J lost 3 bases. CDR3 loop: CASSHPRTGKETQYF. CDR3 DNA sequence: TGTGCCAGCAGCCATCCGAGGACAGGGAAAGAGACCCAGTACTTC.

V and J are TRBV6-1 and TRBJ2-5; D is uncertain. The CDR3 covers 14 residues. Trimming pared 2 bases from V and 3 bases from J, leaving 10 bases between. CDR1 is MNHNS and CDR2 is SASEGT in the germline V gene. CDR3: CASSEIWGKETQYF. In nucleotides, the CDR3 is TGTGCCAGCAGTGAAATTTGGGGTAAAGAGACCCAGTACTTC.

The rearrangement uses TRBV5-1 and TRBJ2-7, with 7 nucleotides matching TRBD1. CDR1 is SGHRS, CDR2 YFSETQ, per germline. The CDR3 runs to 15 residues. Trimming cost V 0 bases and J 0 bases; bases outside gene matches: 3. The CDR3 DNA is TGCGCCAGCAGCTTGGACAGGGGAAGCTCCTACGAGCAGTACTTC. Its translation: CASSLDRGSSYEQYF.

The chain links TRBV27 to TRBJ2-4, with 8 bases aligning to TRBD2. This CDR3 is built from 15 residues. Trimming cost V 7 bases and J 5 bases; bases outside gene matches: 10. Germline V gene sequence: CDR1 MNHEY, CDR2 SMNVEV (reference sequence). CDR3 nucleotides: TGTGCCAGCACCCTACGGGGGGGAGTGGAAAACATTCAGTACTTC. Residues: CASTLRGGVENIQYF.

This clone is medium-sized by share. The gene calls are TRBV5-1 and TRBJ1-1; 7 nucleotides agree with TRBD1. J lost 7 bases, V lost 0 bases, and 9 bases had no gene match. The CDR3 runs to 15 residues. Germline values: CDR1 SGHRS, CDR2 YFSETQ. DNA of the CDR3: TGCGCCAGCAGCTTGGGGGGGACAGCGAATGGTGAAGCTTTCTTT. It translates to CASSLGGTANGEAFF.

The chain is built from TRBV11-3 and TRBJ1-2; 8 nucleotides align to TRBD1. From germline, CDR1 is SGHNT and CDR2 YENEEA. The CDR3 is 13 amino acids. V shed 2 bases, J shed 6 bases, and the junction held 2 bases outside the gene matches. The CDR3 region has the DNA TGTGCCAGCAGCTTACAGACAGGGGATGGCTACACCTTC. Its protein is CASSLQTGDGYTF.